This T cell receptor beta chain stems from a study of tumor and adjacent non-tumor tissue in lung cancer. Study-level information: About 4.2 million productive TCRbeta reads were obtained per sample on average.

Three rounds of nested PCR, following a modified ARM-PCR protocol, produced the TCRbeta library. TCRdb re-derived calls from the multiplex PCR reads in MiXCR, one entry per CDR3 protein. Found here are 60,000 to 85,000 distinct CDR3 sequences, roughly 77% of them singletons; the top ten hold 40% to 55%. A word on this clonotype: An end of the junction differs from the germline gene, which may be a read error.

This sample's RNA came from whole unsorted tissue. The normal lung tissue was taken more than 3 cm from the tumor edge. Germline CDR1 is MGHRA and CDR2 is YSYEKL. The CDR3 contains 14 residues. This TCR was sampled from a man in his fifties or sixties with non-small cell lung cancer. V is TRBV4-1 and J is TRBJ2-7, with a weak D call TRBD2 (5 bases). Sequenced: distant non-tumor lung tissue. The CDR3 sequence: CTSSAVAGDYEQYF. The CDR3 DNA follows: TGTACCAGCAGCGCTGTGGCGGGTGACTACGAGCAGTACTTC.